This TCR beta chain was sequenced for a study of HIV-infected patients and healthy controls. Findings of the study overall: HIV-infected repertoires had significantly higher mean Gini indices than controls, possibly reflecting oligoclonality.

J lost 3 bases, V lost 0 bases, and 6 bases had no gene match. Germline V gives CDR1 LNHNV, CDR2 YYDKDF (reference sequence). This CDR3 region has 16 residues. Follow-up blood was drawn about 14 weeks, roughly three months, after antiretroviral therapy began. All unsorted peripheral T cells were captured because whole blood was used without fractionation. This clonotype was detected only once. Its specificity is unknown. cDNA was made from around 0.45 ug RNA using alpha and beta constant primers. Each of the alpha and beta chains got its own library through chain-specific third strand synthesis with indices. TCRdb reanalysed the 5' RACE reads using MiXCR and keeps one entry per CDR3 protein. Of around 4,200 distinct CDR3 sequences in the sample, 25% to 30% were seen once.

The sequenced sample was blood, obtained during antiretroviral therapy. V and J are TRBV15 and TRBJ2-7; 9 nucleotides align to TRBD1. This sequence originates from an adult with HIV infection. The CDR3 nucleotides are TGTGCCACCAGCAGAGATAAGGGGACAGGGTACTACGAGCAGTACTTC. Protein sequence: CATSRDKGTGYYEQYF. Looking up the rest from reference TRBV15 and TRBJ2-7 gives the full variable domain: DAMVIQNPRYQVTQFGKPVTLSCSQTLNHNVMYWYQQKSSQAPKLLFHYYDKDFNNEADTPDNFQSRRPNTSFCFLDIRSPGLGDTAMYLCATSRDKGTGYYEQYFGPGTRLTVT.